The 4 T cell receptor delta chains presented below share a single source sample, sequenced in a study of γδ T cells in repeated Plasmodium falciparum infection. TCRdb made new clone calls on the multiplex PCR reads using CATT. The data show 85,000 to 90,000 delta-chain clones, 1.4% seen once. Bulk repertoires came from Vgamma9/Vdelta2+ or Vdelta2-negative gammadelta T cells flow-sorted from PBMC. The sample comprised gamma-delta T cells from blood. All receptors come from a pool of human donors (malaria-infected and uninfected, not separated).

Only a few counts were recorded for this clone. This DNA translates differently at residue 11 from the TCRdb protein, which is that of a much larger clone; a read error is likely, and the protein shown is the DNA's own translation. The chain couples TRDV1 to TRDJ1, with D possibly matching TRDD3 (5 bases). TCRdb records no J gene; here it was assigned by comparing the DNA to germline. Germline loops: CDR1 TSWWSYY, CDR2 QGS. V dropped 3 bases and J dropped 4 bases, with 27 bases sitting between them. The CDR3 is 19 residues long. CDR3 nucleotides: TGTGCTCTTGGGGACGCTATCCAAGCTGGGTCGATTCCGTACGATAAACTCATCTTT. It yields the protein CALGDAIQAGSIPYDKLIF.

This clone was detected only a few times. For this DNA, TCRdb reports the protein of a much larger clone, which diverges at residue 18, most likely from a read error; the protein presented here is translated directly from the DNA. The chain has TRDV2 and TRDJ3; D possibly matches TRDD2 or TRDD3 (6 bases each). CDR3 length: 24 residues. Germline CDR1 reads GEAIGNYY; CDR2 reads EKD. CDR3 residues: CACDTGLPQNTGTRLSWHTRQMFF. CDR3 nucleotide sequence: TGTGCCTGTGACACCGGTCTTCCTCAAAATACTGGGACCAGACTCTCCTGGCACACCCGACAGATGTTTTTC.

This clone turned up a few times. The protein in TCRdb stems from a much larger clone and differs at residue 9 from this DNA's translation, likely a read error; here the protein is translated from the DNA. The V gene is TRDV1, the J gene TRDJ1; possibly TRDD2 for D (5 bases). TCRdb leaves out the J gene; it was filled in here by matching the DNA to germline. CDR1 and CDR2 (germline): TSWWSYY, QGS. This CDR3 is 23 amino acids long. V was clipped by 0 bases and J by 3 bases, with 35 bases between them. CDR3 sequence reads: CALGELPPPYKAPIRKVSDKLIF. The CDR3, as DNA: TGTGCTCTTGGGGAACTCCCCCCTCCCTACAAGGCCCCGATCAGGAAGGTTTCCGATAAACTCATCTTT.

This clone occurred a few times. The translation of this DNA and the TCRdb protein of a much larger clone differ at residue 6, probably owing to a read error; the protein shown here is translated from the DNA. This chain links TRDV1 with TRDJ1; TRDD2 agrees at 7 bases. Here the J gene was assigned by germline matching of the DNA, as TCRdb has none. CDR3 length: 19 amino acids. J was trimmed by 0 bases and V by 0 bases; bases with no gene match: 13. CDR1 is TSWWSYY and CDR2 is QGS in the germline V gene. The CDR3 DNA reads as TGTGCTCTTGGGGAACTGGGGTTCCTACGGTCTATAGACACCGATAAACTCATCTTT. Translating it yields CALGELGFLRSIDTDKLIF.